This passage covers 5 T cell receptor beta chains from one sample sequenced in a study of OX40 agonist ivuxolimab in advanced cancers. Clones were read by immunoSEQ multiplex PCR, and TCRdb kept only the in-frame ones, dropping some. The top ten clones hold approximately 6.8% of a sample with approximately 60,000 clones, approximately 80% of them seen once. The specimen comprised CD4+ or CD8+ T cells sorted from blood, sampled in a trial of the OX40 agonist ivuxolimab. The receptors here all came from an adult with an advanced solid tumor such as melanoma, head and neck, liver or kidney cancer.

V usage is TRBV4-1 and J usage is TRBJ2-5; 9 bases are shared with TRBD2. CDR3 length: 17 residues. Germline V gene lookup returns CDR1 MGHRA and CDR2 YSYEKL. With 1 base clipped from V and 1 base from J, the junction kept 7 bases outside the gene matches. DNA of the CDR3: TGCGCCAGCAGCCAAGCAGGGCGGGGGGGCTCCCAAGAGACCCAGTACTTC. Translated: CASSQAGRGGSQETQYF.

CDR3: CASSDSGRKGNEKLFF. CDR3 coding DNA: TGTGCCAGCAGTGACTCCGGGCGTAAAGGGAATGAAAAACTGTTTTTT. V gene TRBV6-4 combines with J gene TRBJ1-4; D gene ambiguous. Trimming removed 0 bases from V and 5 bases from J, with 13 bases in between. This CDR3 spans 16 amino acids. Germline values: CDR1 MRHNA, CDR2 SNTAGT.

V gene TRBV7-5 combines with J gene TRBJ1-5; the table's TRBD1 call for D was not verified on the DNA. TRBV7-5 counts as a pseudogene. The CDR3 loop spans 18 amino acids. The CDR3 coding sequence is TGTGTCAGAAGCTTTAACGGACAGGCGTATTATAGCAATCAGCCCCAGCATTTT. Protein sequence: CVRSFNGQAYYSNQPQHF.

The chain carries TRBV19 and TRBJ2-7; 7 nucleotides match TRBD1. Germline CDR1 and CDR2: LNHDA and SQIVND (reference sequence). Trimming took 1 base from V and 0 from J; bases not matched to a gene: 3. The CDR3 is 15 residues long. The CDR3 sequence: CASSIGAGGSYEQYF. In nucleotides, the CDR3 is TGTGCCAGTAGTATAGGGGCAGGGGGCTCCTACGAGCAGTACTTC.

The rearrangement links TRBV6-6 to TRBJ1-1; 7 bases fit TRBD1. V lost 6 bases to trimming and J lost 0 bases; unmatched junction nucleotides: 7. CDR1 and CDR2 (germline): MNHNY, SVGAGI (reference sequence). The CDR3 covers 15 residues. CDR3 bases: TGTGCCAGCAGCCGGGGACAGACCATGAACACTGAAGCTTTCTTT. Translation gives CASSRGQTMNTEAFF.